This T cell receptor (beta chain) derives from a study of shared clonotypes between healthy human individuals. The CDR3 contains 16 residues. CDR1 is MNHEY and CDR2 is SVGAGI in the germline V gene. Germline trimming cut 3 bases from V and 3 bases from J; bases unmatched to any gene: 7. In regard to this clone: Its antigen remains unidentified.

Selected positively for CCR7 and CD45RO-negative, naive CD8 cells excluded terminally differentiated effector memory CD45RA+ cells. Sequencing was performed with immunoSEQ multiplex PCR; in TCRdb, only in-frame clones are kept and a portion is missing. The table includes 800,000 or so clones, 96% detected once. Whole-study results and caveats: Non-shared clonotypes had lower generation probabilities than clonotypes shared by all four sorted-subset donors. Since donors were few, the genetic and exposure-history diversity represented was limited.

Sample: naive CD8+ T cells sorted from blood. This receptor was identified in a man younger than 45 in good health. V gene TRBV6-5 combines with J gene TRBJ2-7; TRBD2 matches at 11 bases. CDR3 sequence: CASSYTLAGDGYEQYF. Here the CDR3 DNA reads TGTGCCAGCAGTTATACACTAGCGGGAGATGGCTACGAGCAGTACTTC.